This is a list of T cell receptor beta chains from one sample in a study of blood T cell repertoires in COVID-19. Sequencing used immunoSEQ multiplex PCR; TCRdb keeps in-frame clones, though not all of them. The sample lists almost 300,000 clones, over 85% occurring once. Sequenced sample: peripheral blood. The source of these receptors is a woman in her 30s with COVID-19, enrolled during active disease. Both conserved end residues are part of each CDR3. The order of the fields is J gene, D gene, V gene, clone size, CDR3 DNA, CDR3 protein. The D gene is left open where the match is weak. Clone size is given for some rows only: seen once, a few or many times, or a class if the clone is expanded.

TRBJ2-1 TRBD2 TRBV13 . TGTGCCAGCAGCGTCCGACTAGCGGGGTACAATGAGCAGTTCTTC CASSVRLAGYNEQFF
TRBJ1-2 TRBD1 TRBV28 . TGTGCCAGCAGTCCGGGACAGGGAGGTGGCTACACCTTC CASSPGQGGGYTF
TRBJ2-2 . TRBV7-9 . TGTGCCAGCAGCTCTCAGGGTGCCGAGCTGTTTTTT CASSSQGAELFF
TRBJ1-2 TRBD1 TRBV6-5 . TGTGCCAGCAGTTACTCGAGGTGGGGGACAGGGGGCTACACCTTC CASSYSRWGTGGYTF
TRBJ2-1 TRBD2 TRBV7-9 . TGTGCCAGCAGCCTCAGCGCCTCGGGGGGGCCTTACTACAATGAGCAGTTCTTC CASSLSASGGPYYNEQFF
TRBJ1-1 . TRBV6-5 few TGTGCCAGCAGTCAGTATATGAACACTGAAGCTTTCTTT CASSQYMNTEAFF
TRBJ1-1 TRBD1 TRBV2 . TGTGCCAGCAGTCGACAGGGAATTGTATCCGAAGCTTTCTTT CASSRQGIVSEAFF
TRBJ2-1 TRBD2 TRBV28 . TGTGCCAGCAGAGGACTAGCGGAATCCAATGAGCAGTTCTTC CASRGLAESNEQFF
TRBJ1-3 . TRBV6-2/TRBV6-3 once TGTGCCAGCAGTTACGCAGGGGTATCCTCTGGAAACACCATATATTTT CASSYAGVSSGNTIYF
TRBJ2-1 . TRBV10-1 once TGCGCCAGCAGTGGGGCTGGAGTCGGGGGTTACAATGAGCAGTTCTTC CASSGAGVGGYNEQFF
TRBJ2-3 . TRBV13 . TGTGCCAGCAGCTCTACTCTAGCGTGGAGCACAGATACGCAGTATTTT CASSSTLAWSTDTQYF
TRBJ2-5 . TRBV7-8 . TGTGCCAGCAGCTTAGTGGGGCAACGGAAGACCCAGTACTTC CASSLVGQRKTQYF
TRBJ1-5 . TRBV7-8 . TGTGCCAGCAGCTTAAACGGACTGCAGCCCCAGCATTTT CASSLNGLQPQHF
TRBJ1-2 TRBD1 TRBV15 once TGTGCCACCAGCAGGTCTGGGACAGGCTATGGCTACACCTTC CATSRSGTGYGYTF
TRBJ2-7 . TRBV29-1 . TGCAGCGTTTACGGGGGACCGTCCTACGAGCAGTACTTC CSVYGGPSYEQYF
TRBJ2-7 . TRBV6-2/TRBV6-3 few TGTGCCAGCAGCCCCTCTAACCCGGGGTTCTACGAGCAGTACTTC CASSPSNPGFYEQYF
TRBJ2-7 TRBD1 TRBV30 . TGTGCCTGGAGTACCGGGACAGGGACCTACGAGCAGTACTTC CAWSTGTGTYEQYF
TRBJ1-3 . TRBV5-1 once TGCGCCAGCAGCTTGGGACAGCGTAAGAGCTCTGGAAACACCATATATTTT CASSLGQRKSSGNTIYF
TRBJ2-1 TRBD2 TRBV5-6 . TGTGCCAGCAGCTTACTCGCGGGGAGGGGTTCGCACAATGAGCAGTTCTTC CASSLLAGRGSHNEQFF
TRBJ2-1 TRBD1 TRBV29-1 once TGCAGCGTTGTAGGGACAGGCTATGAGCAGTTCTTC CSVVGTGYEQFF
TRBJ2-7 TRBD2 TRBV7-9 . TGTGCCAGCAGCGCTCTAGCGGGGACCTACGAGCAGTACTTC CASSALAGTYEQYF
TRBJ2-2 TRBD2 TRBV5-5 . TGTGCCAGCAGCTACAGAGCACTAGCGGGGCCGAACACCGGGGAGCTGTTTTTT CASSYRALAGPNTGELFF
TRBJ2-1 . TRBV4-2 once TGTGCCAGCAGCCAAGACCCCCGGGGGGCGGCTTTAGAGCAGTTCTTC CASSQDPRGAALEQFF
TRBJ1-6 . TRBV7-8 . TGTGCCAGCAGCCCGAAAAGGCATCCGGGTTCACCCCTCCACTTT CASSPKRHPGSPLHF
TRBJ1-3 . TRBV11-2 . TGTGCCAGCAGCTTAGTTCCCGGGGTCGCTGGAAACACCATATATTTT CASSLVPGVAGNTIYF
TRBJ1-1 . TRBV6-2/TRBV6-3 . TGTGCCAGCAGTTACTCGCAGGGAGGAGCTTTCTTT CASSYSQGGAFF
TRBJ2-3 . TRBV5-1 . TGCGCCAGCAGCTTTTGGACTCTGTCTAGCACAGATACGCAGTATTTT CASSFWTLSSTDTQYF
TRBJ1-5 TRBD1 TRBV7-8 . TGTGCCAGCAGCTCCCGACAGGGTTACAATCAGCCCCAGCATTTT CASSSRQGYNQPQHF
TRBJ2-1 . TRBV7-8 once TGTGCCAGCAGTTTGGCAGAGGGGGGGTGGTCAAATGAGCAGTTCTTC CASSLAEGGWSNEQFF
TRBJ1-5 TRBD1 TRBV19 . TGTGCCAGTAGCTGGACAGGGGGCAATCAGCCCCAGCATTTT CASSWTGGNQPQHF
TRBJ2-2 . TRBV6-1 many TGTGCCAGCAGTGAAGTCTCCACCGGGGAGCTGTTTTTT CASSEVSTGELFF
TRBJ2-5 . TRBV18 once TGTGCCAGCTCACCACCGGGCAGGGCGGAGACCCAGTACTTC CASSPPGRAETQYF
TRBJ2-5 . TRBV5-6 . TGTGCCAGCAGCTTGGATCCACAGAGTTTGCGAGAGACCCAGTACTTC CASSLDPQSLRETQYF
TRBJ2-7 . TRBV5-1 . TGCGCCAGCAGCTCACCCCTGGGCCCGTACGAGCAGTACTTC CASSSPLGPYEQYF
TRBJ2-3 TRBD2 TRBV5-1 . TGCGCCAGCAGCTTGTTTCCGCTAGCGGGGGGGCTCGGAGATACGCAGTATTTT CASSLFPLAGGLGDTQYF
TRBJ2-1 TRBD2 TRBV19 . TGTGCCAGTAGTATTCCGGGGGGGCCGGTGGAGTTCTTC CASSIPGGPVEFF
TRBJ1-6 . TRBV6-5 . TGTGCCAGCAGCCAGTATAATTCACCCCTCCACTTT CASSQYNSPLHF
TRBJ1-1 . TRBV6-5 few TGTGCCAGCATCTTTTTCGGGGGAAACACTGAAGCTTTCTTT CASIFFGGNTEAFF
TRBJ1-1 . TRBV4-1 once TGCGCCAGCAGCCAAGCTCCTCGGGATTTGAACACTGAAGCTTTCTTT CASSQAPRDLNTEAFF
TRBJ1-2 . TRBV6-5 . TGTGCCAGCAGCCTGGACAGCAACTATGGCTACACCTTC CASSLDSNYGYTF
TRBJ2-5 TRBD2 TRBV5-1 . TGCGCCAGCAGCGCAGGTAGCGGGGGGGCCCAGGAGACCCAGTACTTC CASSAGSGGAQETQYF
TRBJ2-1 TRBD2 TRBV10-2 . TGCGCCAGCTCCTCACTAGCGGGGGGTCCCAATGAGCAGTTCTTC CASSSLAGGPNEQFF
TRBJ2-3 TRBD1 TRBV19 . TGTGCCAGTACCACCGGGACAGGGGTCCCAGATACGCAGTATTTT CASTTGTGVPDTQYF
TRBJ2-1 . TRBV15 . TGTGCCACCAGCAGAGGTACCCGTCATAGCTCCTACAATGAGCAGTTCTTC CATSRGTRHSSYNEQFF
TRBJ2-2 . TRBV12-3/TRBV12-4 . TGTGCCAGCTACAGAACGAACACCGGGGAGCTGTTTTTT CASYRTNTGELFF
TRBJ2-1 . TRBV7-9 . TGTGCCAGCAGTTCCCTCCTAGCGCCTCTAACCAATGAGCAGTTCTTC CASSSLLAPLTNEQFF
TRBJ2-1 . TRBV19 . TGTGCCAGTAGCAGGGGCGCCGGGGCCAATGAGCAGTTCTTC CASSRGAGANEQFF
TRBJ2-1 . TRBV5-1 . TGCGCCAGCAGTCACACAGGATACAATGAGCAGTTCTTC CASSHTGYNEQFF
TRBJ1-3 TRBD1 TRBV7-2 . TGTGCCAGCAGCGTCGACAGGGGGCTTGGAAACACCATATATTTT CASSVDRGLGNTIYF
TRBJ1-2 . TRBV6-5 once TGTGCCAGCAGTTACTCCGGCCGGGGAAATGGCTACACCTTC CASSYSGRGNGYTF
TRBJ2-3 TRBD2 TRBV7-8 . TGTGCCAGCAGCCGAGGACTAGCGCCAGATACGCAGTATTTT CASSRGLAPDTQYF
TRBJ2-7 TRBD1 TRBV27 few TGTGCCAGCAGTACAGGGGGCAGCTCCTACGAGCAGTACTTC CASSTGGSSYEQYF